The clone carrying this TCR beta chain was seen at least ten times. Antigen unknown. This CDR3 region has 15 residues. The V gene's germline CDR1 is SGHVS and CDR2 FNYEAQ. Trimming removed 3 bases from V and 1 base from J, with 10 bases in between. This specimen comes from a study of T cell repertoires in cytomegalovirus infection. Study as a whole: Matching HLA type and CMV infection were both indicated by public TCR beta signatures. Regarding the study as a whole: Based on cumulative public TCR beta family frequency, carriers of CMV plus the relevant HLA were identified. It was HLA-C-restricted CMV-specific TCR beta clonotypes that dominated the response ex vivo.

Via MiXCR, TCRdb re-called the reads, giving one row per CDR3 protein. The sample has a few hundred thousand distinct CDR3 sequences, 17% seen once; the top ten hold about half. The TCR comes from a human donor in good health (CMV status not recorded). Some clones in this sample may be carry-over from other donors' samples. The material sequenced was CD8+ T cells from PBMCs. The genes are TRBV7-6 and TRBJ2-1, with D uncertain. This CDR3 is CASSLSGPSYNEQFF. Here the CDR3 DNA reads TGTGCCAGCAGCTTGTCTGGACCTTCCTACAATGAGCAGTTCTTC.